Listed below are T cell receptor beta chains from one sample, sequenced in a study of radiotherapy plus CTLA-4 blockade in lung cancer. This table comes from immunoSEQ multiplex PCR, and its TCRdb copy is limited to in-frame clones, with some not included. The sample has roughly 80,000 clones; about 79% are singletons. The sequenced sample was peripheral blood, obtained from a patient treated with radiotherapy plus ipilimumab. The source is a human donor with non-small cell lung cancer who had a partial response to radiotherapy plus ipilimumab. Some clones in this sample may be carry-over from other donors' samples. Each CDR3 is given with its conserved first and last residue. A D gene is named only where the DNA matches it firmly. Expanded clones get a size class; other rows say once, few or many, or leave the size out.

d_gene,v_gene,j_gene,abundance,CDR3nt,CDR3aa
.,TRBV4-3,TRBJ1-6,few,TGCGCCAGCAGCCAGGTCCGGACTCTCAATTCACCCCTCCACTTT,CASSQVRTLNSPLHF
TRBD1,TRBV5-8,TRBJ2-5,.,TGTGCCAGCAGCCCAGGGACAGGGGGGGCAGAGACCCAGTACTTC,CASSPGTGGAETQYF
.,TRBV7-2,TRBJ2-3,.,TGTGCCAGCAGCTTACAGGACTCAAGGGGCACAGATACGCAGTATTTT,CASSLQDSRGTDTQYF
TRBD1,TRBV25-1,TRBJ2-7,.,TGTGCCAGCAGTGCCGGACAGGACCCCTACGAGCAGTACTTC,CASSAGQDPYEQYF
.,TRBV2,TRBJ2-5,.,TGTGCCAGCAGTGCTAATAGTGGGGAGAGGGAGACCCAGTACTTC,CASSANSGERETQYF
TRBD2,TRBV15,TRBJ2-1,.,TGTGCCACCAGCAGTGCCGTTTGGGCGGGAGGGTATGAGCAGTTCTTC,CATSSAVWAGGYEQFF
.,TRBV28,TRBJ2-2,.,TGTGCCAGCACTCTGGACAGACCGAACACCGGGGAGCTGTTTTTT,CASTLDRPNTGELFF
TRBD1,TRBV18,TRBJ1-6,.,TGTGCCAGCTCTGAACAGGGGACTAATTCACCCCTCCACTTT,CASSEQGTNSPLHF
.,TRBV11-2,TRBJ2-2,.,TGTGCCAGCAGCTTATTGGCAGGGTGGGCCGGGGAGCTGTTTTTT,CASSLLAGWAGELFF
.,TRBV5-1,TRBJ1-4,.,TGCGCCAGCAGCTTGCTTGCAACTAATGAAAAACTGTTTTTT,CASSLLATNEKLFF
TRBD1,TRBV5-1,TRBJ2-2,.,TGCGCCAGCGCTAGGGCCCAGGGGGCGAACACCGGGGAGCTGTTTTTT,CASARAQGANTGELFF
TRBD2,TRBV19,TRBJ2-1,.,TGTGCCAGTAGCCCGGTGGGGAGGGTGCAGTTCTTC,CASSPVGRVQFF
.,TRBV19,TRBJ1-5,once,TGTGCCAGTAGTTTCCGGGTCGAAAGCAATCAGCCCCAGCATTTT,CASSFRVESNQPQHF
.,TRBV7-9,TRBJ2-2,.,TGTGCCAGCAGCGTTCAGGTCACCGGGGAGCTGTTTTTT,CASSVQVTGELFF
TRBD1,TRBV27,TRBJ1-5,.,TGTGCCAGCAGTTACTCGTCAGGGGGCCATCAGCCCCAGCATTTT,CASSYSSGGHQPQHF
TRBD2,TRBV7-9,TRBJ2-5,.,TGTGCCAGCAGCCCCCCGGGACTAGCCGGGGAGACCCAGTACTTC,CASSPPGLAGETQYF
.,TRBV4-3,TRBJ2-2,.,TGCGCCAGCAGCCAAGATATTGGAGGCGGGCACACCGGGGAGCTGTTTTTT,CASSQDIGGGHTGELFF
.,TRBV2,TRBJ2-1,.,TGTGCCAGCAGGGGGCGCGGGACCTCGCAGTTCTTC,CASRGRGTSQFF
.,TRBV28,TRBJ1-4,.,TGTGCCAGCAGTTCACCCCTCCAAGGAGGAAAAGAAAAACTGTTTTTT,CASSSPLQGGKEKLFF
TRBD1,TRBV11-3,TRBJ1-2,.,TGTGCCAGCAGCTTCGGACAGGGGGCTGGCTATGGCTACACCTTC,CASSFGQGAGYGYTF
TRBD2,TRBV18,TRBJ2-1,few,TGTGCCAGCTCGCCCGGACTAGCGGGGAATGAGCAGTTCTTC,CASSPGLAGNEQFF
TRBD1,TRBV19,TRBJ2-7,.,TGTGCCAGTAGCTCAGGGACAGGGGGTTTTTTCGAGCAGTACTTC,CASSSGTGGFFEQYF
TRBD2,TRBV30,TRBJ2-1,once,TGTGCCTGGAGCCATTGGGGGGGTGAGCAGTTCTTC,CAWSHWGGEQFF